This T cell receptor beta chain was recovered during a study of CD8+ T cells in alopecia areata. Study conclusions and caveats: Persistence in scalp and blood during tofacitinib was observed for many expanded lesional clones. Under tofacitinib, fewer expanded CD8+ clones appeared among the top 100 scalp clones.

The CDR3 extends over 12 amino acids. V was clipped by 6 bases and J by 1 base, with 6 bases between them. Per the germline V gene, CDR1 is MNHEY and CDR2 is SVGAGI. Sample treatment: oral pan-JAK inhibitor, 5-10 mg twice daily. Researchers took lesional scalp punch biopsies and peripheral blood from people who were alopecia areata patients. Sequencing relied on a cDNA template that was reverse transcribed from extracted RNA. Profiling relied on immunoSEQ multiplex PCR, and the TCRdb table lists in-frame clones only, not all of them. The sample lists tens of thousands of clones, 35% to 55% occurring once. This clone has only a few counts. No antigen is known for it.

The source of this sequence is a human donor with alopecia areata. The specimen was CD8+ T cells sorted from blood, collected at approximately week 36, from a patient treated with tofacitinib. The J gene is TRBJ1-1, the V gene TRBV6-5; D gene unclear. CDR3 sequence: CASRNGNTEAFF. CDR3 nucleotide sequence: TGTGCCAGCAGAAACGGGAACACTGAAGCTTTCTTT.